The rows below give T cell receptor beta chains drawn from one sample of a study of OX40 agonist ivuxolimab in advanced cancers. Profiling relied on immunoSEQ multiplex PCR, and the TCRdb table lists in-frame clones only, not all of them. Of about 93,000 clones listed, roughly 94% are singletons. Sequencing used CD4+ or CD8+ T cells sorted from blood, obtained in a trial of the OX40 agonist ivuxolimab. All receptors come from an adult with an advanced solid tumor such as melanoma, head and neck, liver or kidney cancer. CDR3s include the opening cysteine and the closing phenylalanine or tryptophan. Fields, in order: D gene, clone size, V gene, J gene, CDR3 protein, CDR3 DNA. D genes are given only for firm matches. Clone size, where shown, is once, few, many, or a class for clones that have expanded.

d_gene: TRBD1; abundance: -; v_gene: TRBV6-5; j_gene: TRBJ1-2; CDR3aa: CASREDRYGYTF; CDR3nt: TGTGCCAGCAGAGAGGACAGGTATGGCTACACCTTC
d_gene: -; abundance: -; v_gene: TRBV7-2; j_gene: TRBJ1-5; CDR3aa: CASSLISARLNQPQHF; CDR3nt: TGTGCCAGCAGCTTAATTTCCGCCAGGTTAAATCAGCCCCAGCATTTT
d_gene: -; abundance: -; v_gene: TRBV6-6; j_gene: TRBJ2-7; CDR3aa: CASSTRDEQYF; CDR3nt: TGTGCCAGCAGCACCCGGGACGAGCAGTACTTC
d_gene: -; abundance: -; v_gene: TRBV30; j_gene: TRBJ2-3; CDR3aa: CAWSTGDTDTQYF; CDR3nt: TGTGCCTGGAGTACGGGGGACACAGATACGCAGTATTTT
d_gene: -; abundance: once; v_gene: TRBV6-1; j_gene: TRBJ1-2; CDR3aa: CASSWSYGYTF; CDR3nt: TGTGCCAGCAGTTGGAGCTATGGCTACACCTTC
d_gene: -; abundance: -; v_gene: TRBV4-3; j_gene: TRBJ2-7; CDR3aa: CASSQGHEVSEQYF; CDR3nt: TGCGCCAGCAGCCAAGGCCATGAGGTTTCCGAGCAGTACTTC
d_gene: -; abundance: -; v_gene: TRBV27; j_gene: TRBJ1-2; CDR3aa: CASSFSGQSYGYTF; CDR3nt: TGTGCCAGCAGTTTCTCGGGCCAAAGCTATGGCTACACCTTC
d_gene: TRBD1; abundance: -; v_gene: TRBV28; j_gene: TRBJ2-2; CDR3aa: CASSPTYRGGTGELFF; CDR3nt: TGTGCCAGCAGTCCGACTTACAGGGGTGGAACCGGGGAGCTGTTTTTT
d_gene: TRBD1; abundance: -; v_gene: TRBV5-1; j_gene: TRBJ1-1; CDR3aa: CASSSGQGKEAFF; CDR3nt: TGCGCCAGCAGCTCCGGACAGGGGAAGGAAGCTTTCTTT
d_gene: -; abundance: -; v_gene: TRBV19; j_gene: TRBJ1-1; CDR3aa: CASSPQGAEAFF; CDR3nt: TGTGCCAGTAGTCCACAGGGAGCCGAAGCTTTCTTT
d_gene: -; abundance: -; v_gene: TRBV13; j_gene: TRBJ2-7; CDR3aa: CASAGKSYEQYF; CDR3nt: TGTGCCAGTGCAGGGAAATCCTACGAGCAGTACTTC
d_gene: -; abundance: once; v_gene: TRBV27; j_gene: TRBJ2-1; CDR3aa: CASSLSNGGSYNEQFF; CDR3nt: TGTGCCAGCAGTTTATCGAACGGGGGCTCCTACAATGAGCAGTTCTTC
d_gene: -; abundance: -; v_gene: TRBV15; j_gene: TRBJ2-2; CDR3aa: CATSRPSGELFF; CDR3nt: TGTGCCACCAGCAGACCTTCGGGGGAGCTGTTTTTT
d_gene: -; abundance: -; v_gene: TRBV5-6; j_gene: TRBJ2-7; CDR3aa: CASSLFSDTSYEQYF; CDR3nt: TGTGCCAGCAGCTTGTTTTCGGATACATCCTACGAGCAGTACTTC
d_gene: TRBD1; abundance: -; v_gene: TRBV4-3; j_gene: TRBJ2-5; CDR3aa: CASSLRLGTDFQETQYF; CDR3nt: TGCGCCAGCAGCCTAAGATTAGGGACAGATTTTCAAGAGACCCAGTACTTC
d_gene: -; abundance: -; v_gene: TRBV19; j_gene: TRBJ1-1; CDR3aa: CASSIRQVNTEAFF; CDR3nt: TGTGCCAGTAGTATTAGACAGGTGAACACTGAAGCTTTCTTT
d_gene: -; abundance: -; v_gene: TRBV5-6; j_gene: TRBJ2-5; CDR3aa: CASTLAGTQYF; CDR3nt: TGTGCCAGCACCCTGGCCGGGACCCAGTACTTC
d_gene: -; abundance: -; v_gene: TRBV29-1; j_gene: TRBJ2-5; CDR3aa: CSVEQGGTQYF; CDR3nt: TGCAGCGTTGAACAGGGAGGGACCCAGTACTTC
d_gene: -; abundance: -; v_gene: TRBV12-5; j_gene: TRBJ2-3; CDR3aa: CASGYLSPNDTQYF; CDR3nt: TGTGCTAGTGGATATCTCTCCCCCAACGATACGCAGTATTTT
d_gene: TRBD1; abundance: -; v_gene: TRBV2; j_gene: TRBJ2-3; CDR3aa: CASSSNRGRLTDTQYF; CDR3nt: TGTGCCAGCAGCTCGAACAGGGGACGACTCACAGATACGCAGTATTTT
d_gene: TRBD1; abundance: -; v_gene: TRBV6-1; j_gene: TRBJ2-7; CDR3aa: CASSEAKDRVISYVEQYF; CDR3nt: TGTGCCAGCAGTGAAGCAAAGGACAGGGTGATTTCCTACGTGGAGCAGTACTTC
d_gene: -; abundance: -; v_gene: TRBV30; j_gene: TRBJ2-1; CDR3aa: CAWTITNYNEQFF; CDR3nt: TGTGCCTGGACCATTACTAACTACAATGAGCAGTTCTTC
d_gene: -; abundance: -; v_gene: TRBV5-6; j_gene: TRBJ2-3; CDR3aa: CASSSIRVTDTQYF; CDR3nt: TGTGCCAGCAGCTCTATCAGGGTTACAGATACGCAGTATTTT
d_gene: -; abundance: once; v_gene: TRBV9; j_gene: TRBJ1-1; CDR3aa: CASSVEEKGTEAFF; CDR3nt: TGTGCCAGCAGCGTGGAGGAGAAAGGCACTGAAGCTTTCTTT
d_gene: -; abundance: -; v_gene: TRBV2; j_gene: TRBJ2-3; CDR3aa: CASRGGASTDTQYF; CDR3nt: TGTGCCAGCAGGGGCGGGGCATCCACAGATACGCAGTATTTT
d_gene: TRBD1; abundance: -; v_gene: TRBV27; j_gene: TRBJ2-1; CDR3aa: CASSYTIRETGVDEQFF; CDR3nt: TGTGCCAGCAGCTATACTATAAGAGAAACAGGGGTAGATGAGCAGTTCTTC
d_gene: TRBD1; abundance: -; v_gene: TRBV27; j_gene: TRBJ2-7; CDR3aa: CASRGQGREQYF; CDR3nt: TGTGCCAGTCGTGGACAGGGCCGCGAGCAGTACTTC
d_gene: -; abundance: -; v_gene: TRBV7-8; j_gene: TRBJ2-7; CDR3aa: CASSSHRVDYEQYF; CDR3nt: TGTGCCAGCAGCTCCCACAGGGTGGACTACGAGCAGTACTTC
d_gene: -; abundance: -; v_gene: TRBV30; j_gene: TRBJ1-1; CDR3aa: CAWSVWGRNTEAFF; CDR3nt: TGTGCCTGGAGTGTATGGGGGAGGAACACTGAAGCTTTCTTT
d_gene: TRBD2; abundance: -; v_gene: TRBV10-3; j_gene: TRBJ2-1; CDR3aa: CAAGASGRANEQFF; CDR3nt: TGTGCCGCCGGGGCTAGCGGGAGGGCCAATGAGCAGTTCTTC
d_gene: TRBD2; abundance: -; v_gene: TRBV6-1; j_gene: TRBJ2-7; CDR3aa: CASSSLAGSYEQYF; CDR3nt: TGTGCCAGCAGCTCTCTAGCGGGATCCTACGAGCAGTACTTC
d_gene: TRBD2; abundance: -; v_gene: TRBV19; j_gene: TRBJ2-7; CDR3aa: CASSMGLYSSYEQYF; CDR3nt: TGTGCCAGTAGTATGGGACTATACTCTTCCTACGAGCAGTACTTC
d_gene: -; abundance: -; v_gene: TRBV21-1; j_gene: TRBJ2-2; CDR3aa: CASSKGRDRAGELFF; CDR3nt: TGTGCCAGCAGCAAAGGCCGGGACAGAGCCGGGGAGCTGTTTTTT
d_gene: TRBD2; abundance: few; v_gene: TRBV7-6; j_gene: TRBJ2-3; CDR3aa: CASSFGAGGGTDTRYF; CDR3nt: TGTGCCAGCAGCTTTGGAGCGGGAGGGGGCACAGATACTAGGTATTTT
d_gene: -; abundance: -; v_gene: TRBV11-2; j_gene: TRBJ2-7; CDR3aa: CASSFGQGGYEQYF; CDR3nt: TGTGCCAGCAGCTTTGGGCAGGGTGGCTACGAGCAGTACTTC
d_gene: TRBD2; abundance: -; v_gene: TRBV19; j_gene: TRBJ2-3; CDR3aa: CASSPAGGAGDTQYF; CDR3nt: TGTGCCAGTAGTCCCGCCGGGGGGGCGGGGGATACGCAGTATTTT
d_gene: -; abundance: -; v_gene: TRBV2; j_gene: TRBJ2-7; CDR3aa: CASSERVSYEQYF; CDR3nt: TGTGCCAGCAGTGAAAGGGTATCCTACGAGCAGTACTTC
d_gene: -; abundance: -; v_gene: TRBV5-1; j_gene: TRBJ1-2; CDR3aa: CASSLGHRRLDGYTF; CDR3nt: TGCGCCAGCAGCTTGGGTCACAGGCGCCTTGATGGCTACACCTTC
d_gene: -; abundance: -; v_gene: TRBV11-2; j_gene: TRBJ2-4; CDR3aa: CASSLVAAGAKNIQYF; CDR3nt: TGTGCCAGCAGCTTAGTAGCGGCTGGAGCCAAAAACATTCAGTACTTC
d_gene: -; abundance: once; v_gene: TRBV14; j_gene: TRBJ2-1; CDR3aa: CASSHLGGEQFF; CDR3nt: TGTGCCAGCAGCCACCTAGGAGGTGAGCAGTTCTTC
d_gene: TRBD1; abundance: -; v_gene: TRBV6-6; j_gene: TRBJ2-7; CDR3aa: CASSWAGGIAYEQYF; CDR3nt: TGTGCCAGCAGCTGGGCAGGGGGAATAGCCTACGAGCAGTACTTC